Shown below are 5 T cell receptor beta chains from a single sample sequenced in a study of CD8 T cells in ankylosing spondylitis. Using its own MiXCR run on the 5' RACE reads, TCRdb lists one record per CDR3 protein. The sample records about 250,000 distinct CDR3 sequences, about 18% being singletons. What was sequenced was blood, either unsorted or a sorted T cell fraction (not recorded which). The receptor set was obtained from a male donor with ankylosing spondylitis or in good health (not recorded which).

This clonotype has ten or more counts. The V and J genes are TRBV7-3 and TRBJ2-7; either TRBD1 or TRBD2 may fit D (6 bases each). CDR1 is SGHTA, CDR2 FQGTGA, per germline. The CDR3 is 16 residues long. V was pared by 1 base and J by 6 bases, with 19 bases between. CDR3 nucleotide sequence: TGTGCCAGCAGCTTAAATGGAGGGGGACCCACCCTCGAGCAGTACTTC. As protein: CASSLNGGGPTLEQYF.

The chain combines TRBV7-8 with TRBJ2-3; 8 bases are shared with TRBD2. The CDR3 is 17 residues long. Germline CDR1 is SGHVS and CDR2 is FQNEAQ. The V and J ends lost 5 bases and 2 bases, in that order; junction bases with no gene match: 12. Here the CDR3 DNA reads TGTGCCAGCAGCGTCCGACTAGCGCGAGAGGACACAGATACGCAGTATTTT. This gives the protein CASSVRLAREDTDTQYF.

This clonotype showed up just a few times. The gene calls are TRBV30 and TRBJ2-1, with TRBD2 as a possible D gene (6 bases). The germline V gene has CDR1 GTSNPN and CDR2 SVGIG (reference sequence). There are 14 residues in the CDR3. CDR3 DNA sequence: TGTGCATGCGACTTAGCGGAGAATTACAATGAGCAGTTCTTC. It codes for CACDLAENYNEQFF.

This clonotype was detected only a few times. CDR3 in amino acids: CATQGGRLNQPQHF. DNA of the CDR3: TGTGCCACCCAGGGGGGTCGGCTAAATCAGCCCCAGCATTTT. The gene calls are TRBV12-3 or TRBV12-4 and TRBJ1-5; 7 nucleotides line up with TRBD1. The length of the CDR3 is 14 residues. With 10 bases clipped from V and 4 bases from J, the junction kept 10 bases outside the gene matches.

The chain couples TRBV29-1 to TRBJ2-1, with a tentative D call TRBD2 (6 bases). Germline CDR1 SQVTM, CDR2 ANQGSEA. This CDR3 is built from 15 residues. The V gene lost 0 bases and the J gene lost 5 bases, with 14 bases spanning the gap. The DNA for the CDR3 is TGCAGCGTTGAAGATTTGTTTCGGACTAACAATGAGCAGTTCTTC. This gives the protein CSVEDLFRTNNEQFF.